The 13 T cell receptor beta chains reported below all come from one sample, sequenced in a study of somatic mutations in cytotoxic T cells in rheumatoid arthritis. Libraries were prepared by immunoSEQ multiplex PCR; TCRdb keeps only in-frame clonotypes and omits some of them. The sample lists about 8,200 clones, more than 60% occurring once. Material: CD8+ T cells sorted from blood. These TCRs come from an adult with rheumatoid arthritis.

The chain links TRBV6-6 to TRBJ2-7, with 8 bases identical to TRBD1. This CDR3 contains 14 residues. In germline, CDR1 is MNHNY, CDR2 SVGAGI (reference sequence). The V and J ends lost 2 bases and 7 bases, in that order; junction bases with no gene match: 7. CDR3 in amino acids: CASSYTQGAGEQYF. The CDR3 DNA follows: TGTGCCAGCAGTTACACCCAGGGGGCGGGTGAGCAGTACTTC.

The chain joins TRBV7-2 to TRBJ2-3, with 7 bases that match TRBD1. Unmatched junction bases numbered 4, after V lost 5 bases and J lost 2 bases. From germline, CDR1 is SGHTA and CDR2 FQGNSA. The CDR3 has 14 amino acids. The CDR3 coding sequence is TGTGCCAGCAGCCGACAGGGTTACACAGATACGCAGTATTTT. This translates into CASSRQGYTDTQYF.

This chain connects TRBV18 to TRBJ1-5; D is undetermined. CDR1 and CDR2 from the germline V gene are KGHSH and LQKENI. This CDR3 spans 14 amino acids. V was clipped by 2 bases and J by 5 bases, with 10 bases between them. This CDR3 reads CASSPEENYQPQHF. The CDR3 DNA reads TGTGCCAGCTCACCAGAGGAAAATTATCAGCCCCAGCATTTT.

V and J are TRBV5-5 and TRBJ2-7; D possibly corresponds to TRBD2 (5 bases). The CDR3 runs 15 residues. In germline, CDR1 is SGHKS, CDR2 YYEKEE (reference sequence). The germline V and J ends were trimmed by 4 bases and 2 bases, with 16 bases remaining between them. CDR3 amino acids: CASSPQAEPAYEQYF. In nucleotides, the CDR3 is TGTGCCAGCAGCCCCCAAGCGGAGCCCGCCTACGAGCAGTACTTC.

The V call is TRBV20-1, the J call TRBJ2-4, with no clear D. CDR3 length: 9 amino acids. Germline V gene data show CDR1 as DFQATT and CDR2 as SNEGSKA (reference sequence). Trimming left V 4 bases short and J 15 bases short, with 10 bases between. CDR3 DNA: TGCAGTGCTACCGTAGGGCCGTACTTC. This codes for CSATVGPYF.

V usage is TRBV9 and J usage is TRBJ2-3, with 16 positions matching TRBD2. Looked up from germline, CDR1 is SGDLS and CDR2 is YYNGEE. Trimming removed 4 bases from V and 3 bases from J; junction bases left unmatched: 5. The CDR3 spans 17 residues. The CDR3, as DNA: TGTGCCAGCAGCCGCGGGACTAGCGGGAGGGCTACAGATACGCAGTATTTT. Translating gives CASSRGTSGRATDTQYF.

V and J are TRBV9 and TRBJ2-1; TRBD1 matches at 7 bases. V shed 4 bases, J shed 2 bases, and the junction held 0 bases outside the gene matches. The CDR3 is 13 residues long. Germline lookup yields CDR1 SGDLS and CDR2 YYNGEE. The CDR3 DNA is TGTGCCAGCAGCCAGGGGGCCTACAATGAGCAGTTCTTC. Translating it yields CASSQGAYNEQFF. The complete variable domain, with remaining parts taken from reference TRBV9 and TRBJ2-1, reads DSGVTQTPKHLITATGQRVTLRCSPRSGDLSVYWYQQSLDQGLQFLIQYYNGEERAKGNILERFSAQQFPDLHSELNLSSLELGDSALYFCASSQGAYNEQFFGPGTRLTVL.

This clone has only one observation. The chain recombines TRBV9 with TRBJ2-1; no clear D gene. V lost 3 bases to trimming and J lost 4 bases, with 14 bases between them. CDR1 and CDR2 (germline): SGDLS, YYNGEE. The CDR3 has 15 amino acids. CDR3 in amino acids: CASSAAGLMYNEQFF. CDR3 sequence (DNA): TGTGCCAGCAGCGCCGCCGGGTTAATGTACAATGAGCAGTTCTTC.

The V and J genes are TRBV2 and TRBJ2-4; D not certain. This CDR3 contains 12 residues. Germline CDR1 and CDR2: SNHLY and FYNNEI. Trimming left V 4 bases short and J 8 bases short, with 9 bases between. This CDR3 reads CASSVRTDIQYF. The CDR3 nucleotides are TGTGCCAGCAGTGTCCGGACGGACATTCAGTACTTC. Full variable domain (rest looked up from reference TRBV2 and TRBJ2-4): EPEVTQTPSHQVTQMGQEVILRCVPISNHLYFYWYRQILGQKVEFLVSFYNNEISEKSEIFDDQFSVERPDGSNFTLKIRSTKLEDSAMYFCASSVRTDIQYFGAGTRLSVL.

This chain connects TRBV9 to TRBJ2-1, with 10 bases matching TRBD1. CDR3 length: 15 amino acids. J was trimmed by 6 bases and V by 0 bases; bases with no gene match: 3. Germline V gives CDR1 SGDLS, CDR2 YYNGEE. This chain's CDR3 is CASSVGQGAVNEQFF. CDR3 DNA: TGTGCCAGCAGCGTAGGACAGGGGGCGGTCAATGAGCAGTTCTTC.

The rearrangement joins TRBV6-5 to TRBJ2-3; D perhaps matches TRBD1 (5 bases). The CDR3 sequence is 12 residues long. With 4 bases removed from V and 5 bases from J, the gap between germline ends came to 7 bases. The germline CDR1 and CDR2 sequences are MNHEY and SVGAGI. The CDR3 spells CASSLGVDTQYF. The CDR3 DNA is TGTGCCAGCAGTTTAGGGGTAGATACGCAGTATTTT.

The chain carries TRBV28 and TRBJ2-7; 15 bases align to TRBD2. Germline V CDR1 and CDR2: MDHEN, SYDVKM. The length of the CDR3 is 16 residues. Germline trimming cut 6 bases from V and 4 bases from J; bases unmatched to any gene: 7. CDR3 sequence: CASSLGLAGGLYEQYF. The CDR3 DNA reads TGTGCCAGCAGCCTCGGACTAGCGGGGGGGCTTTACGAGCAGTACTTC.

The table lists this clone with a count of one. V usage is TRBV5-1 and J usage is TRBJ2-7; 7 nucleotides agree with TRBD1. The CDR3 sequence is 18 residues long. J gave up 0 bases and V 8 bases, and 20 bases lay outside the gene matches. Germline CDR1 and CDR2: SGHRS and YFSETQ. The CDR3 loop is CASSPGQLETDSSYEQYF. The CDR3 region has the DNA TGCGCCAGTTCTCCGGGACAGCTAGAGACTGATAGCTCCTACGAGCAGTACTTC.